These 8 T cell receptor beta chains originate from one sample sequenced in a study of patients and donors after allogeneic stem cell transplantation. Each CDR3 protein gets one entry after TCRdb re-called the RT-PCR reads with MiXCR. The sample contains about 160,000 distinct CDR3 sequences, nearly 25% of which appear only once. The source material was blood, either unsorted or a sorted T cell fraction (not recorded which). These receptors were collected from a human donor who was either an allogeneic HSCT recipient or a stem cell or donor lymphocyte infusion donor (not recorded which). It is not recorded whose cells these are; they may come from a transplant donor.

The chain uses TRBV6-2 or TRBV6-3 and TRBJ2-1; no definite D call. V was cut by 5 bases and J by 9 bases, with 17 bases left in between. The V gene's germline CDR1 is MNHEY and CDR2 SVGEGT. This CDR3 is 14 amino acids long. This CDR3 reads CASSPNSGTGEQFF. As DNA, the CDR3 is TGTGCCAGCAGTCCTAATTCGGGCACGGGTGAGCAGTTCTTC.

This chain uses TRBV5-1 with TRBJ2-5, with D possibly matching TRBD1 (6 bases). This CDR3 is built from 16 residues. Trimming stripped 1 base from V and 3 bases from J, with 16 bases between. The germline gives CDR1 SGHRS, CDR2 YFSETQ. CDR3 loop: CASSLLGTPTEETQYF. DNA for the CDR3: TGCGCCAGCAGCTTGTTAGGGACACCTACCGAAGAGACCCAGTACTTC.

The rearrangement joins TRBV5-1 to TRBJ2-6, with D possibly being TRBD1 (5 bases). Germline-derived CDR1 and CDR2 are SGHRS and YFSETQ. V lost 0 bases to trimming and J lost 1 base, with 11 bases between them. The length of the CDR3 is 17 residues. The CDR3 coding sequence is TGCGCCAGCAGCTTGGAAGGGGCCCAGTCTGGGGCCAACGTCCTGACTTTC. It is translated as CASSLEGAQSGANVLTF.

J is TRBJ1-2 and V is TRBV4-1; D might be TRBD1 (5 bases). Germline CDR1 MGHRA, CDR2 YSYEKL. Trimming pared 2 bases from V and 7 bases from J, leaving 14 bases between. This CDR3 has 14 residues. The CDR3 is CASSQTIIRGGYTF. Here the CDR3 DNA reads TGCGCCAGCAGCCAAACCATTATAAGGGGTGGCTACACCTTC.

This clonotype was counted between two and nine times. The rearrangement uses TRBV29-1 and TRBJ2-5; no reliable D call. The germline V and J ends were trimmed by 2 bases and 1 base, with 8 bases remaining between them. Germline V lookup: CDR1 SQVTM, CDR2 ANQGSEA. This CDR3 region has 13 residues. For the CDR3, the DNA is TGCAGCGTTGAAACGGCGGTCCAAGAGACCCAGTACTTC. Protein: CSVETAVQETQYF.

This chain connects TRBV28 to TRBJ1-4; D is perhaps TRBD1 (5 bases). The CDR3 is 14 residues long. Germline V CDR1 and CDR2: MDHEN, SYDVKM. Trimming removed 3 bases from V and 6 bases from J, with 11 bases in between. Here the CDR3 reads CASSFSVTDEKLFF. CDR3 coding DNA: TGTGCCAGCAGTTTTTCGGTGACAGATGAAAAACTGTTTTTT.

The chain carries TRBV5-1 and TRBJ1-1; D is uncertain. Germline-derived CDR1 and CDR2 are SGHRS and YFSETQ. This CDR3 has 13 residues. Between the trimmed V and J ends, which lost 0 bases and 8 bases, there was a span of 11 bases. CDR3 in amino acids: CASSLGTMNEAFF. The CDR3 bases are TGCGCCAGCAGCTTGGGAACCATGAACGAAGCTTTCTTT.

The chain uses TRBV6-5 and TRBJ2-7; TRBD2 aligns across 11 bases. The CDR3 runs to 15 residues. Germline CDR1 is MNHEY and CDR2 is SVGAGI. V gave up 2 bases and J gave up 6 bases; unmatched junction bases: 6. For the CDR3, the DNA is TGTGCCAGCAGTTACACCCCTGGACTAGCGGGCGAGCAGTACTTC. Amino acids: CASSYTPGLAGEQYF.